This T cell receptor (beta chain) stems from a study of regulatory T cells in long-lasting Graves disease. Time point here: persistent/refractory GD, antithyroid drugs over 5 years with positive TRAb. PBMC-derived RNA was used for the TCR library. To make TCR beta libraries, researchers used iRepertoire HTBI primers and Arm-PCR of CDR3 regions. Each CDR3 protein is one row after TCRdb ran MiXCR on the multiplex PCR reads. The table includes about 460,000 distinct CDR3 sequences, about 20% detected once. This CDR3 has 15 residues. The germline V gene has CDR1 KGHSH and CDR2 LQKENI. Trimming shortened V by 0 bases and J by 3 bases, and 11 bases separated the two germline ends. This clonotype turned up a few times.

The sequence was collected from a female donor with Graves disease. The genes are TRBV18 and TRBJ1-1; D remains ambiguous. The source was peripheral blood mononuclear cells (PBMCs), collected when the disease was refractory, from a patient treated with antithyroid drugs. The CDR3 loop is CASSPPAGIDTEAFF. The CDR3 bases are TGTGCCAGCTCACCACCGGCGGGGATCGACACTGAAGCTTTCTTT.